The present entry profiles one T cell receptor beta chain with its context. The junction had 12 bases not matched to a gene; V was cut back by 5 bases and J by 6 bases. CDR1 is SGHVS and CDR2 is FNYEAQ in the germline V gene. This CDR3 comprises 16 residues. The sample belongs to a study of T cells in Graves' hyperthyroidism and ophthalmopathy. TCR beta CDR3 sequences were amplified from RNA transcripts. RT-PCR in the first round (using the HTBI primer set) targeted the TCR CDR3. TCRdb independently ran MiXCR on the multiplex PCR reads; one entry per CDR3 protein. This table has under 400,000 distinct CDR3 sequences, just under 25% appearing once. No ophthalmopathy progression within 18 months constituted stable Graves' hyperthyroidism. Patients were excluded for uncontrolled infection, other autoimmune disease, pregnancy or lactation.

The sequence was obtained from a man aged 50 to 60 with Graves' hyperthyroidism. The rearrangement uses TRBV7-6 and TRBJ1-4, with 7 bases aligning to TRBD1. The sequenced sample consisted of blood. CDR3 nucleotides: TGTGCCAGCAGCCCCAAAGGAAGCCAGGGGGATGAAAAACTGTTTTTT. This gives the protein CASSPKGSQGDEKLFF.